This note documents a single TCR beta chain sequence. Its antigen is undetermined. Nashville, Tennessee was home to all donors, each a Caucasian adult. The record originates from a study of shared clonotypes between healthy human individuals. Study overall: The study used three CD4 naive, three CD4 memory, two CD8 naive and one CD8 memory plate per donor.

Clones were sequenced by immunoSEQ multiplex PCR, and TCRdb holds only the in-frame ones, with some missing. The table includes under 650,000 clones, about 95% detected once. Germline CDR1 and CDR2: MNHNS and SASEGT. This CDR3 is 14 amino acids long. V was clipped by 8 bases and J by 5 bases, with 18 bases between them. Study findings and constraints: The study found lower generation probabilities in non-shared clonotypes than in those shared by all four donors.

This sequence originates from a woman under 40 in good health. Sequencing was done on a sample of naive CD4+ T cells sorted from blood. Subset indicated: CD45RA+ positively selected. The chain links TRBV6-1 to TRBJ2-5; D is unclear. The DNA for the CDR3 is TGTGCCAGCGGCTATTCGAGCTCTAGGGAGACCCAGTACTTC. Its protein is CASGYSSSRETQYF.